The 21 T cell receptor beta chains listed next were all sequenced from one sample in a study of blood T cell repertoires in COVID-19. The data were produced by immunoSEQ multiplex PCR, yet TCRdb's version contains in-frame clones alone and is incomplete. The sample has roughly 250,000 clones; around 86% are singletons. The sequencing sample was made of peripheral blood. These receptors all stem from a man in his forties who had recovered from COVID-19.

V and J are TRBV6-1 and TRBJ2-7; possible D gene TRBD1, 6 bases. The germline V and J ends were trimmed by 2 bases and 1 base, with 9 bases remaining between them. The germline V gene encodes CDR1 MNHNS and CDR2 SASEGT. This CDR3 is built from 14 residues. CDR3: CASSEFGTSYEQYF. The DNA for the CDR3 is TGTGCCAGCAGTGAATTCGGGACATCCTACGAGCAGTACTTC.

In this sample, this clone turned up once. J is TRBJ2-7 and V is TRBV5-6, with TRBD2 identical over 13 bases. The CDR3 is 15 amino acids. Germline V CDR1 and CDR2: SGHDT, YYEEEE. V dropped 5 bases and J dropped 3; count of bases not matched to a gene: 5. CDR3 sequence (DNA): TGTGCCAGCAGTTGGGGACTAGCGGGACTCTACGAGCAGTACTTC. Translated: CASSWGLAGLYEQYF.

The genes are TRBV14 and TRBJ2-7; D is unresolved. Trimming removed 0 bases at V and 10 bases at J, with 7 bases between. Looked up from germline, CDR1 is SGHDN and CDR2 is FVKESK. This CDR3 has 11 amino acids. The CDR3: CASSQDGVQYF. The CDR3 region has the DNA TGTGCCAGCAGCCAAGATGGAGTTCAGTACTTC. The full variable domain, completed using reference TRBV14 and TRBJ2-7, is EAGVTQFPSHSVIEKGQTVTLRCDPISGHDNLYWYRRVMGKEIKFLLHFVKESKQDESGMPNNRFLAERTGGTYSTLKVQPAELEDSGVYFCASSQDGVQYFGPGTRLTVT.

The chain joins TRBV7-2 to TRBJ2-3; 8 bases agree with TRBD2. The CDR3 is made up of 17 amino acids. Germline loops: CDR1 SGHTA, CDR2 FQGNSA. V lost 5 bases, J lost 3 bases, and 13 bases stayed unmatched. For the CDR3, the DNA is TGTGCCAGCAGCACCGAACTAGCGGCTACAATAACAGATACGCAGTATTTT. Translation: CASSTELAATITDTQYF.

V usage is TRBV9 and J usage is TRBJ2-3, with 8 bases identical to TRBD2. V trimming: 0 bases; J trimming: 9 bases; junction bases outside the gene matches: 6. This CDR3 has 14 residues. Germline CDR1 and CDR2: SGDLS and YYNGEE. CDR3 amino acids: CASSVALAGTTQYF. The DNA for the CDR3 is TGTGCCAGCAGCGTAGCGTTAGCGGGAACAACGCAGTATTTT. The whole variable domain, filled in from reference TRBV9 and TRBJ2-3, reads DSGVTQTPKHLITATGQRVTLRCSPRSGDLSVYWYQQSLDQGLQFLIQYYNGEERAKGNILERFSAQQFPDLHSELNLSSLELGDSALYFCASSVALAGTTQYFGPGTRLTVL.

The table lists this clone with a few counts. The chain employs TRBV9 and TRBJ2-7; D possibly corresponds to TRBD2 (5 bases). The CDR3 has 15 residues. Germline V gene lookup returns CDR1 SGDLS and CDR2 YYNGEE. V was trimmed by 1 base and J by 6 bases, leaving 17 bases between them. The CDR3 protein is CASSVWADSRGEQYF. The DNA of the CDR3 is TGTGCCAGCAGCGTATGGGCGGACTCCCGGGGCGAGCAGTACTTC.

The chain has TRBV12-3 or TRBV12-4 and TRBJ2-3; weak D call: TRBD1 (5 bases). The CDR3 has 12 residues. Trimming took off 6 bases at V and 7 bases at J, with 11 bases between the two ends. CDR3 bases: TGTGCCAGCAGCCCAAAGGGGAATACGCAGTATTTT. This sequence encodes CASSPKGNTQYF.

The CDR3 nucleotides are TGTGCCAGCAGCCCACGGGACAGGGGGCTCACCGGGGAGCTGTTTTTT. Translated: CASSPRDRGLTGELFF. The chain combines TRBV7-9 with TRBJ2-2, with TRBD1 matching 12 bases. The CDR3 totals 16 residues. Trimming cost V 5 bases and J 4 bases; bases outside gene matches: 5. Germline V lookup: CDR1 SEHNR, CDR2 FQNEAQ (reference sequence).

The chain uses TRBV16 and TRBJ1-6, with TRBD1 as a possible D gene (5 bases). The CDR3 length is 14 residues. Germline CDR1 reads KGHSY; CDR2 reads FQNENV. The germline V and J ends were trimmed by 0 bases and 12 bases, with 12 bases remaining between them. CDR3 amino acids: CASSQSGDGGPLHF. CDR3 in DNA: TGTGCCAGCAGCCAATCAGGGGATGGCGGACCCCTCCACTTT.

CDR3 bases: TGCAGTGCTAGTCAGCGGACAGGGAGGAACTCCTACAATGAGCAGTTCTTC. Its protein is CSASQRTGRNSYNEQFF. J is TRBJ2-1 and V is TRBV20-1, with 8 bases matching TRBD1. CDR3 length equals 17 residues. In germline, CDR1 is DFQATT, CDR2 SNEGSKA (reference sequence). Trimming took 3 bases from V and 0 from J; bases not matched to a gene: 10.

The J gene is TRBJ2-3, the V gene TRBV7-6, with 8 bases that match TRBD2. After removal of 1 base from V and 2 bases from J, the junction contained 5 bases not matched to a gene. Germline V CDR1 and CDR2: SGHVS, FNYEAQ. There are 16 residues in the CDR3. The CDR3 nucleotides read TGTGCCAGCAGCTTAGGCGGGGGGTTGGTCACAGATACGCAGTATTTT. This translates into CASSLGGGLVTDTQYF.

The sample holds a few counts of this clone. The chain carries TRBV7-9 and TRBJ1-2, with 9 bases fitting TRBD1. The CDR3 loop spans 16 amino acids. V shed 5 bases and J 0 bases; nucleotides not matched to a gene: 7. CDR1 SEHNR and CDR2 FQNEAQ come from the germline V gene (reference sequence). In nucleotides, the CDR3 is TGTGCCAGCAGCCAGGGGCGGACAGGGGCTAACTATGGCTACACCTTC. It is translated as CASSQGRTGANYGYTF.

The V call is TRBV4-3, the J call TRBJ1-4; 9 bases map to TRBD1. The ends lost 5 bases at V and 7 bases at J; junction bases unmatched: 5. Germline V lookup: CDR1 LGHNA, CDR2 YSLEER. CDR3 length: 14 residues. CDR3 sequence reads: CASSTGGLGEKLFF. CDR3 coding DNA: TGCGCCAGCAGCACAGGGGGCCTTGGTGAAAAACTGTTTTTT.

The chain uses TRBV7-8 and TRBJ1-5, with TRBD1 matching 7 bases. Germline CDR1 reads SGHVS; CDR2 reads FQNEAQ. The CDR3 is made up of 16 amino acids. V lost 5 bases to trimming and J lost 5 bases; unmatched junction nucleotides: 12. CDR3 sequence: CASSLATGKNDQPQHF. The CDR3 coding sequence is TGTGCCAGCAGCCTGGCGACAGGGAAGAACGATCAGCCCCAGCATTTT.

The V and J genes are TRBV19 and TRBJ1-5; TRBD1 matches 10 bases. Per germline, CDR1 LNHDA and CDR2 SQIVND (reference sequence). The CDR3 sequence is 15 residues long. Trimming removed 8 bases from V and 5 bases from J; junction bases left unmatched: 9. The DNA for the CDR3 is TGTGCCAGTCGGACAGGGGGAGCGAAGGATCAGCCCCAGCATTTT. Its translation is CASRTGGAKDQPQHF.

The gene calls are TRBV19 and TRBJ1-2, with 10 bases lining up with TRBD1. CDR1 LNHDA and CDR2 SQIVND come from the germline V gene (reference sequence). The CDR3 length is 15 residues. V was pared by 5 bases and J by 4 bases, with 7 bases of the junction left unmatched. The CDR3 here is CASSLNGQGGYGYTF. The DNA of the CDR3 is TGTGCCAGTAGTTTAAACGGACAGGGGGGCTATGGCTACACCTTC.

The chain links TRBV19 to TRBJ2-1, with 9 positions matching TRBD2. V shed 8 bases, J shed 6 bases, and the junction held 8 bases outside the gene matches. CDR3 length: 14 amino acids. Germline CDR1 reads LNHDA; CDR2 reads SQIVND (reference sequence). CDR3 residues: CASQWAGGVNEQFF. DNA for the CDR3: TGTGCCAGTCAATGGGCGGGGGGGGTCAATGAGCAGTTCTTC.

The chain is built from TRBV19 and TRBJ2-3, with TRBD1 identical over 11 bases. Germline CDR1 and CDR2: LNHDA and SQIVND (reference sequence). The CDR3 consists of 15 residues. Losses at the gene ends were 5 bases for V and 5 bases for J; bases not matched to a gene: 6. The CDR3 DNA sequence: TGTGCCAGTAGTGTCACCGGGACAGGGGGAGATACGCAGTATTTT. This encodes CASSVTGTGGDTQYF.

The J gene is TRBJ1-1, the V gene TRBV5-1; D is uncertain. This CDR3 is built from 15 residues. V dropped 0 bases and J dropped 1 base, with 10 bases sitting between them. Germline V gene lookup returns CDR1 SGHRS and CDR2 YFSETQ. CDR3 bases: TGCGCCAGCAGCTTGGGGGGAGGGCGGAACACTGAAGCTTTCTTT. Encoded protein: CASSLGGGRNTEAFF.

The V gene is TRBV2, the J gene TRBJ1-1; D uncertain. The V gene lost 5 bases and the J gene lost 4 bases, with 20 bases spanning the gap. The germline CDR1 and CDR2 sequences are SNHLY and FYNNEI. CDR3 length equals 16 residues. The CDR3 reads CASSIVRGPSGTEAFF. As DNA, the CDR3 is TGTGCCAGCAGTATAGTGCGCGGCCCCTCGGGCACTGAAGCTTTCTTT.

J is TRBJ1-6 and V is TRBV7-2, with TRBD1 matching over 8 bases. Trimming took 1 base from V and 10 from J; bases not matched to a gene: 6. The CDR3 runs 15 residues. The germline CDR1 and CDR2 sequences are SGHTA and FQGNSA. The CDR3, as DNA: TGTGCCAGCAGCTTAGAGAGGACAGGGCTGTCACCCCTCCACTTT. This translates into CASSLERTGLSPLHF.